The 28 T cell receptor beta chains given below trace back to one sample, sequenced in a study of blood T cell repertoires in COVID-19. Data came from immunoSEQ multiplex PCR; TCRdb stores just in-frame clones and leaves some out. The repertoire includes 90,000 to 150,000 clones, about 85% of them detected once, and 7% to 9% sits in the top ten. The sample was peripheral blood. The source is a human donor in a cohort sampled during active COVID-19.

This sequence joins TRBV11-2 and TRBJ1-4; tentatively, D is TRBD1 (5 bases). CDR1 is SGHAT, CDR2 FQNNGV, per germline. V was clipped by 0 bases and J by 0 bases, with 11 bases between them. CDR3 length equals 17 residues. This CDR3 is CASSLDRVQATNEKLFF. The CDR3 DNA reads as TGTGCCAGCAGCTTAGATCGGGTACAGGCAACTAATGAAAAACTGTTTTTT.

This chain links TRBV11-3 with TRBJ2-7; TRBD1 aligns across 8 bases. J lost 1 base, V lost 4 bases, and 6 bases had no gene match. Germline V gives CDR1 SGHNT, CDR2 YENEEA. This CDR3 is built from 15 residues. Here the CDR3 DNA reads TGTGCCAGCAGCTCCCGGGACAGGAATTCCTACGAGCAGTACTTC. Protein sequence: CASSSRDRNSYEQYF.

The chain combines TRBV30 with TRBJ1-5, with 12 bases identical to TRBD1. Germline-derived CDR1 and CDR2 are GTSNPN and SVGIG (reference sequence). With 3 bases clipped from V and 5 bases from J, the junction kept 11 bases outside the gene matches. The CDR3 runs 17 residues. In nucleotides, the CDR3 is TGTGCCTGGAGCACCTTCGCGGGACAGGGGGCCTATCAGCCCCAGCATTTT. This sequence encodes CAWSTFAGQGAYQPQHF.

This clone has only one observation. The chain uses TRBV28 and TRBJ1-5; tentative D call: TRBD1 (5 bases). V lost 3 bases and J lost 7, with 16 bases in between. Germline lookup yields CDR1 MDHEN and CDR2 SYDVKM. The CDR3 covers 15 residues. This CDR3 is CASSFGTPGGQPQHF. The CDR3 nucleotides are TGTGCCAGCAGTTTCGGGACTCCGGGCGGGCAGCCCCAGCATTTT. Using reference TRBV28 and TRBJ1-5 for the parts outside the CDR3, the full variable domain is DVKVTQSSRYLVKRTGEKVFLECVQDMDHENMFWYRQDPGLGLRLIYFSYDVKMKEKGDIPEGYSVSREKKERFSLILESASTNQTSMYLCASSFGTPGGQPQHFGDGTRLSIL.

The gene calls are TRBV30 and TRBJ2-1; TRBD2 might be the D (6 bases). The CDR3 totals 13 residues. In germline, CDR1 is GTSNPN, CDR2 SVGIG (reference sequence). V lost 5 bases to trimming and J lost 3 bases, with 11 bases between them. This CDR3 reads CAWAGLRYNEQFF. The CDR3 DNA sequence: TGTGCCTGGGCGGGACTCCGCTACAATGAGCAGTTCTTC.

V and J are TRBV11-2 and TRBJ1-3; TRBD1 matches 7 bases. This CDR3 is built from 14 residues. CDR1 is SGHAT and CDR2 is FQNNGV in the germline V gene. Germline trimming cut 3 bases from V and 5 bases from J; bases unmatched to any gene: 4. CDR3 residues: CASSFRQGRNTIYF. The CDR3 DNA reads TGTGCCAGCAGCTTCAGACAGGGACGAAACACCATATATTTT.

A few counts support this clone. The chain carries TRBV7-8 and TRBJ1-6; 7 bases are a match to TRBD1. There are 15 residues in the CDR3. Trimming cost V 4 bases and J 7 bases; bases outside gene matches: 7. Per germline, CDR1 SGHVS and CDR2 FQNEAQ. The CDR3 DNA sequence: TGTGCCAGCAGCTCAGGACAGGTGGTAAATTCACCCCTCCACTTT. Translation: CASSSGQVVNSPLHF.

The chain links TRBV7-2 to TRBJ2-7; 9 bases align to TRBD1. Germline V gives CDR1 SGHTA, CDR2 FQGNSA. Unmatched junction bases numbered 9, after V lost 5 bases and J lost 4 bases. The CDR3 sequence is 15 residues long. The CDR3 region is CASSQAGTGIYEQYF. DNA of the CDR3: TGTGCCAGCAGCCAGGCCGGGACAGGGATTTACGAGCAGTACTTC.

In its sample, this clone was seen a few times. The chain joins TRBV6-5 to TRBJ1-1; the D is unclear. V was pared by 6 bases and J by 5 bases, with 10 bases between. Germline lookup yields CDR1 MNHEY and CDR2 SVGAGI. CDR3 size: 12 residues. The CDR3 nucleotides read TGTGCCAGCAGCTTCGGAGGGACTGAAGCTTTCTTT. Protein sequence: CASSFGGTEAFF.

As to this clone: The sample contains more than one DNA sequence encoding this CDR3. This chain joins TRBV7-2 and TRBJ2-5; TRBD2 aligns across 15 bases. This CDR3 has 16 residues. V lost 6 bases, J lost 5 bases, and 7 bases stayed unmatched. Per germline, CDR1 SGHTA and CDR2 FQGNSA. The CDR3 sequence is CASSRGLAGGRETQYF. The CDR3 DNA follows: TGTGCCAGCAGTCGGGGACTAGCGGGGGGACGGGAGACCCAGTACTTC.

The rearrangement uses TRBV10-1 and TRBJ1-3, with 10 bases that match TRBD1. Per the germline V gene, CDR1 is WNHNN and CDR2 is SYGVQD (reference sequence). CDR3 length: 16 residues. The J segment lost 2 bases and the V segment lost 4 bases, leaving 5 bases of the junction unmatched. This CDR3 is CASSAAGTGAGNTIYF. The CDR3 DNA reads TGCGCCAGCAGTGCTGCCGGGACAGGGGCTGGAAACACCATATATTTT.

This sequence joins TRBV18 and TRBJ2-7; D is ambiguous. Trimming left V 0 bases short and J 6 bases short, with 12 bases between. Germline CDR1 is KGHSH and CDR2 is LQKENI. The CDR3 loop spans 14 amino acids. CDR3 DNA sequence: TGTGCCAGCTCACCACCGGTCGCGTCCGGCGAGCAGTACTTC. Residues: CASSPPVASGEQYF.

The CDR3 loop is CASSLGWSGGGGYTF. CDR3 DNA: TGTGCCAGCAGTTTAGGTTGGTCGGGGGGCGGTGGCTACACCTTC. The chain combines TRBV28 with TRBJ1-2, with D possibly being TRBD1 (6 bases). Germline V gives CDR1 MDHEN, CDR2 SYDVKM. The CDR3 has 15 amino acids. V lost 2 bases and J 7 bases, leaving 17 bases between the germline ends.

This rearrangement joins TRBV5-6 to TRBJ2-7; 7 bases map to TRBD1. The germline V gene encodes CDR1 SGHDT and CDR2 YYEEEE. This CDR3 region has 13 residues. V gave up 4 bases and J gave up 3 bases; unmatched junction bases: 4. The CDR3 DNA reads as TGTGCCAGCAGCCTAGGGGGCGGCTACGAGCAGTACTTC. Its translation: CASSLGGGYEQYF. Looking up the rest from reference TRBV5-6 and TRBJ2-7 gives the full variable domain: DAGVTQSPTHLIKTRGQQVTLRCSPKSGHDTVSWYQQALGQGPQFIFQYYEEEERQRGNFPDRFSGHQFPNYSSELNVNALLLGDSALYLCASSLGGGYEQYFGPGTRLTVT.

This clone is a singleton in its sample. This CDR3 is CASRDRASNQPQHF. Written as DNA, the CDR3 is TGTGCCAGTAGGGACAGGGCGAGCAATCAGCCCCAGCATTTT. The chain is built from TRBV19 and TRBJ1-5, with 8 bases identical to TRBD1. CDR3 size: 14 residues. After removal of 6 bases from V and 1 base from J, the junction contained 2 bases not matched to a gene. CDR1 and CDR2 (germline): LNHDA, SQIVND (reference sequence).

The chain carries TRBV6-6 and TRBJ2-7, with 7 bases aligning to TRBD2. The trim removed 0 bases at V and 3 bases at J, leaving 2 bases unmatched. CDR3 length equals 14 residues. Germline CDR1 MNHNY, CDR2 SVGAGI (reference sequence). CDR3 sequence: CASSYSSGGYEQYF. CDR3 DNA: TGTGCCAGCAGTTACTCCTCGGGGGGCTACGAGCAGTACTTC.

The V call is TRBV11-1, the J call TRBJ2-3; possibly TRBD2 for D (6 bases). Germline lookup yields CDR1 SGHAT and CDR2 FQDESV (reference sequence). Trimming cost V 4 bases and J 5 bases, with 16 bases left between them. The CDR3 is made up of 15 amino acids. CDR3 residues: CASSSWDFAGDTQYF. The CDR3 region has the DNA TGTGCCAGCAGCTCATGGGACTTCGCGGGAGATACGCAGTATTTT.

V usage is TRBV5-6 and J usage is TRBJ1-1; D gene ambiguous. Trimming took 0 bases from V and 2 from J, leaving 8 bases between them. The CDR3 length is 14 residues. The V gene's germline CDR1 is SGHDT and CDR2 YYEEEE. The DNA for the CDR3 is TGTGCCAGCAGCTTGGTGTATAGAAACACTGAAGCTTTCTTT. The encoded protein is CASSLVYRNTEAFF.

The V gene is TRBV30, the J gene TRBJ1-2; 8 bases align to TRBD1. CDR1 GTSNPN and CDR2 SVGIG come from the germline V gene (reference sequence). This CDR3 has 13 amino acids. The V gene end was trimmed by 4 bases and the J gene end by 3 bases; junction bases not matched to a gene: 4. CDR3 nucleotide sequence: TGTGCCTGGACCCCGGACAGGGACTATGGCTACACCTTC. Residues: CAWTPDRDYGYTF.

The genes are TRBV14 and TRBJ2-1, with D perhaps TRBD2 (6 bases). This CDR3 spans 16 amino acids. V was cut by 2 bases and J by 7 bases, with 18 bases left in between. CDR1 and CDR2 from the germline V gene are SGHDN and FVKESK. The CDR3 sequence: CASSQLGGRKDNEQFF. The CDR3 coding sequence is TGTGCCAGCAGCCAACTGGGGGGTAGGAAGGATAATGAGCAGTTCTTC.

The gene calls are TRBV6-5 and TRBJ2-7, with a tentative D call TRBD1 (5 bases). Germline V lookup: CDR1 MNHEY, CDR2 SVGAGI. CDR3 length equals 15 residues. Trimming stripped 4 bases from V and 0 bases from J, with 13 bases between. CDR3 in amino acids: CASSWNRFSSYEQYF. The CDR3 DNA reads TGTGCCAGCAGTTGGAACAGGTTTAGCTCCTACGAGCAGTACTTC.

This rearrangement joins TRBV3-1 (or the pseudogene TRBV3-2) to TRBJ1-1, with 10 bases identical to TRBD1. The junction had 1 base not matched to a gene; V was cut back by 0 bases and J by 6 bases. CDR3 length: 14 residues. The germline V gene encodes CDR1 LGHDT and CDR2 YNNKEL (reference sequence). This CDR3 is CASSQEGTGAEAFF. The DNA of the CDR3 is TGTGCCAGCAGCCAAGAGGGGACAGGGGCTGAAGCTTTCTTT.

The chain has TRBV24-1 and TRBJ1-2; D is ambiguous. The CDR3 is made up of 15 amino acids. Trimming pared 5 bases from V and 4 bases from J, leaving 16 bases between. The germline CDR1 and CDR2 sequences are KGHDR and SFDVKD. The CDR3 loop reads CATSGGVGIGYGYTF. The CDR3 region has the DNA TGTGCCACCAGTGGGGGAGTGGGAATCGGCTATGGCTACACCTTC.

The CDR3 loop is CATSREGTSGAGELFF. CDR3 coding DNA: TGTGCCACCAGCAGAGAGGGGACTAGCGGGGCCGGGGAGCTGTTTTTT. V is TRBV15 and J is TRBJ2-2; 13 bases are a match to TRBD2. With 0 bases clipped from V and 6 bases from J, the junction kept 1 base outside the gene matches. Germline V CDR1 and CDR2: LNHNV, YYDKDF (reference sequence). The CDR3 is 16 residues long. Looking up the rest from reference TRBV15 and TRBJ2-2 gives the full variable domain: DAMVIQNPRYQVTQFGKPVTLSCSQTLNHNVMYWYQQKSSQAPKLLFHYYDKDFNNEADTPDNFQSRRPNTSFCFLDIRSPGLGDTAMYLCATSREGTSGAGELFFGEGSRLTVL.

This clone was seen a few times. The chain is built from TRBV5-1 and TRBJ2-2; no firm D call. The CDR3 length is 14 residues. Germline CDR1 and CDR2: SGHRS and YFSETQ. V lost 4 bases and J lost 5, with 12 bases in between. CDR3 protein: CASSLASATGELFF. Written as DNA, the CDR3 is TGCGCCAGCAGCCTCGCGTCTGCGACCGGGGAGCTGTTTTTT.

V and J are TRBV18 and TRBJ2-7; 10 nucleotides match TRBD1. The CDR3 runs to 14 residues. Trimming took 3 bases from V and 2 from J; bases not matched to a gene: 1. Germline CDR1 KGHSH, CDR2 LQKENI. The CDR3: CASSPDRGTYEQYF. In DNA, the CDR3 is TGTGCCAGCTCACCGGACAGGGGGACCTACGAGCAGTACTTC.

The chain combines TRBV29-1 with TRBJ1-6; D possibly corresponds to TRBD1 (6 bases). Trimming pared 4 bases from V and 7 bases from J, leaving 11 bases between. The CDR3 runs 13 residues. Germline CDR1 is SQVTM and CDR2 is ANQGSEA. The CDR3 protein is CSVVVQGNSPLHF. CDR3 DNA: TGCAGCGTTGTCGTCCAGGGGAATTCACCCCTCCACTTT.

The chain is built from TRBV11-2 and TRBJ2-2, with D tentatively TRBD1 (6 bases). Deletions cut 6 bases from V and 1 base from J, with 12 bases between. Germline V gene data show CDR1 as SGHAT and CDR2 as FQNNGV. This CDR3 has 15 residues. The CDR3 sequence: CASSSGTLNTGELFF. The CDR3 DNA sequence: TGTGCCAGCAGTTCCGGGACATTGAACACCGGGGAGCTGTTTTTT.